This T cell receptor (beta chain) was found in a study of blood T cell repertoires in COVID-19 (dated by TCRdb to about 2020). Context from the whole study: Samples from collaborators originated in the United States, Italy and Spain and spanned both the acute and convalescent phases of COVID-19. The material from the prospective study consisted of cDNA or gDNA derived from T cells, B-cell-depleted T cells, or PBMCs. Subjects who had been exposed to COVID-19, were actively infected with it, or had recovered from it provided the deeply sampled blood TCRbeta repertoires that made up the dataset. The repertoires were released in a freely available public database intended as a resource for research on the immune response to SARS-CoV-2. The samples were drawn from the first 160 participants of the ongoing ImmuneRACE study and from 1,254 subjects provided by 6 global collaborators. Nearly every sample came with metadata listing a de-identified subject ID, COVID-19 status, age in years and sex. Where available, HLA class I and class II types were obtained from metadata supplied by the sample provider rather than from assay-based typing. Findings and caveats that apply to the study as a whole: How much clinical and demographic metadata was included differed by source and by participant, and the metadata was provided uncurated.

Comment on this clone: This receptor's antigen is unknown. No clone much larger than this one lies a single base away; base qualities are absent.

TCRbeta CDR3 regions were amplified from genomic DNA using the immunoSEQ Assay, a bias-controlled multiplex PCR. Concerning the study's data processing: The number of nucleated cells in each sample was estimated from the amplification of reference gene primers within the assay. Sequence reads were collapsed and filtered to measure the absolute abundance of every unique TCRbeta CDR3 rearrangement. For each sample, productive Simpson clonality was calculated as the square root of Simpson's diversity index over productive rearrangements. The table was pulled from immuneACCESS by TCRdb, which kept in-frame rearrangements only. Such tables lose some clones; where checked, under half of the loss comes from unresolved V genes, and the rest has no known cause. Clonal size and the V and J genes are those of that table, whereas D and trimming came from the DNA. This sample lists about 130,000 clones; about 85% were detected once. 10% to 15% of the sample goes to the ten largest clones.

Whole blood was collected in K2EDTA tubes by collaborating institutions according to the institutions' own protocols. For TCRbeta analysis, collaborator samples were shipped as frozen whole blood, as isolated PBMCs, or as DNA extracted from either sample type. Trimming takes 4 bases from V and 3 bases from J, and the germline ends sit 17 bases apart. The CDR3 runs 15 residues from the cysteine to the phenylalanine. The sequence is cut down to CDR3 DNA, 45 bases in frame from base 1. Based on the germline V gene, the CDR1 and CDR2 sequences are SGHRS and YFSETQ. The sequence is built from TRBV5-1 and TRBJ2-7; TRBD2 is perhaps the D gene, given 5 matching bases. The sequence came from a man aged 60-69 years with acute or convalescent COVID-19. Sequencing used peripheral blood. The CDR3: CASSPGVARLYEQYF. The DNA is as follows: TGCGCCAGCAGCCCCGGGGTAGCGCGCCTCTACGAGCAGTACTTC.